This is a list of T cell receptor beta chains from one sample in a study of blood T cell repertoires in COVID-19. Clones were read by immunoSEQ multiplex PCR, and TCRdb kept only the in-frame ones, dropping some. The top ten hold about 5.4% of the sample, which has approximately 110,000 clones, about 83% seen once. Material for sequencing was peripheral blood. Source of these receptors: a human donor in a cohort sampled during active COVID-19. CDR3s include the opening cysteine and the closing phenylalanine or tryptophan. Each record gives: V gene, clone size, J gene, D gene, CDR3 protein, CDR3 DNA. D genes are given only for firm matches. The size field is filled for only some rows; it gives once, few, many or a size class.

>TRBV7-9|-|TRBJ2-2|TRBD1
CASSPTGTGFTGELFF
TGTGCCAGCAGCCCTACCGGGACAGGGTTTACCGGGGAGCTGTTTTTT
>TRBV14|-|TRBJ1-2|-
CASSRRNYGYTF
TGTGCCAGCAGCCGGAGAAACTATGGCTACACCTTC
>TRBV2|-|TRBJ1-1|TRBD1
CASSLTGDTEAFF
TGTGCCAGCAGTCTCACAGGGGACACTGAAGCTTTCTTT
>TRBV11-2|-|TRBJ2-7|TRBD1
CASSLRQGGPYEQYF
TGTGCCAGCAGCTTACGACAGGGTGGGCCCTACGAGCAGTACTTC
>TRBV7-8|-|TRBJ1-3|TRBD1
CASSRWDRGPGNTIYF
TGTGCCAGCAGCCGCTGGGACAGGGGGCCTGGAAACACCATATATTTT
>TRBV20-1|-|TRBJ2-5|TRBD1
CSASDRGETQYF
TGCAGTGCTAGTGACAGGGGAGAGACCCAGTACTTC
>TRBV23-1|-|TRBJ2-5|TRBD2
CAIFPLRARGETQYF
TGCGCCATCTTTCCGTTGAGGGCGCGGGGGGAGACCCAGTACTTC
>TRBV19|-|TRBJ2-2|-
CASSLLEPGELFF
TGTGCCAGTAGTTTACTAGAGCCCGGGGAGCTGTTTTTT
>TRBV11-2|-|TRBJ2-1|TRBD2
CASSLLAGGSNEQFF
TGTGCCAGCAGCTTACTAGCGGGAGGGTCCAATGAGCAGTTCTTC
>TRBV6-5|once|TRBJ2-1|-
CASTPPLGGKNEQFF
TGTGCCAGCACCCCACCTTTGGGCGGGAAAAATGAGCAGTTCTTC
>TRBV18|-|TRBJ2-7|-
CASSPPGPASGEQYF
TGTGCCAGCTCACCCCCAGGCCCGGCTTCAGGCGAGCAGTACTTC
>TRBV18|-|TRBJ1-5|-
CASSPGGHYSNQPQHF
TGTGCCAGCTCACCAGGGGGACACTATAGCAATCAGCCCCAGCATTTT
>TRBV4-2|-|TRBJ1-2|-
CASSQDRSGSPNGYTF
TGTGCCAGCAGCCAAGATCGGTCGGGGTCCCCCAATGGCTACACCTTC
>TRBV3-1/TRBV3-2|-|TRBJ1-1|-
CASSSKSVGTPENTEAFF
TGTGCCAGCAGCTCGAAGTCAGTAGGGACTCCGGAGAACACTGAAGCTTTCTTT
>TRBV28|-|TRBJ1-5|-
CASSPRRGWNQPQHF
TGTGCCAGCAGCCCCAGGCGCGGGTGGAATCAGCCCCAGCATTTT
>TRBV23-1|few|TRBJ1-3|-
CASSQEGTTGNTIYF
TGCGCCAGCAGTCAAGAAGGGACAACTGGAAACACCATATATTTT
>TRBV5-1|-|TRBJ2-5|-
CASSLSQETQYF
TGCGCCAGCAGCTTGTCACAAGAGACCCAGTACTTC
>TRBV29-1|-|TRBJ1-2|TRBD1
CSGGQDAGYTF
TGCAGCGGGGGACAGGACGCTGGCTACACCTTC
>TRBV7-9|once|TRBJ2-3|TRBD2
CASSLVFVTAGVTDTQYF
TGTGCCAGCAGCTTAGTTTTTGTTACGGCGGGAGTCACAGATACGCAGTATTTT
>TRBV5-1|-|TRBJ2-1|TRBD2
CASSFGLADEQFF
TGCGCCAGCAGCTTCGGACTAGCGGATGAGCAGTTCTTC
>TRBV27|-|TRBJ1-2|-
CASRADSYGYTF
TGTGCCAGCAGAGCGGACAGCTATGGCTACACCTTC
>TRBV30|-|TRBJ2-7|TRBD1
CAWSQALGPGGNYEQYF
TGTGCCTGGAGCCAAGCCCTCGGGCCAGGGGGCAACTACGAGCAGTACTTC
>TRBV5-1|-|TRBJ1-3|-
CASSLAGAGAFSGNTIYF
TGCGCCAGCAGCTTGGCCGGGGCAGGGGCCTTCTCTGGAAACACCATATATTTT
>TRBV4-2|-|TRBJ1-4|TRBD1
CASSQIGGTGNEKLFF
TGTGCCAGCAGCCAAATTGGAGGGACAGGCAATGAAAAACTGTTTTTT
>TRBV28|-|TRBJ2-7|-
CASTGTRIKQYF
TGTGCCAGCACCGGGACTCGGATTAAGCAGTACTTC
>TRBV11-2|-|TRBJ2-3|-
CASSLDRWVSRSDTQYF
TGTGCCAGCAGCTTAGATCGATGGGTATCTAGGTCGGATACGCAGTATTTT
>TRBV27|-|TRBJ2-1|TRBD2
CASSSWTSGTYNEQFF
TGTGCCAGCAGTTCTTGGACTAGCGGGACCTACAATGAGCAGTTCTTC
>TRBV11-2|-|TRBJ2-1|TRBD2
CASSLGLAAYNEQFF
TGTGCCAGCAGCTTAGGACTAGCGGCTTACAATGAGCAGTTCTTC
>TRBV7-2|-|TRBJ2-1|-
CASSLVSVNLGNEQFF
TGTGCCAGCAGCTTAGTGTCCGTCAACCTAGGCAATGAGCAGTTCTTC
>TRBV19|few|TRBJ1-1|-
CASTNAGTEAFF
TGTGCCAGTACCAACGCGGGGACTGAAGCTTTCTTT
>TRBV6-5|-|TRBJ2-1|TRBD2
CASSPLAGDGDEQFF
TGTGCCAGCAGTCCACTAGCGGGAGACGGCGATGAGCAGTTCTTC
>TRBV5-4|-|TRBJ2-1|TRBD2
CASSPRTSGSFHEQFF
TGTGCCAGCAGCCCGCGGACTAGCGGGAGTTTCCATGAGCAGTTCTTC
>TRBV5-1|-|TRBJ2-1|TRBD2
CASSLVTGGPNNEQFF
TGCGCCAGCAGCTTGGTTACGGGAGGGCCGAACAATGAGCAGTTCTTC
>TRBV5-1|-|TRBJ1-1|-
CASSLQGIEVTEAFF
TGCGCCAGCAGCTTACAGGGTATAGAGGTGACTGAAGCTTTCTTT
>TRBV24-1|-|TRBJ2-1|-
CATSDSLPYNEQFF
TGTGCCACCAGTGATTCCCTCCCCTACAATGAGCAGTTCTTC
>TRBV9|-|TRBJ2-1|-
CASSPTGGKQFF
TGTGCCAGCAGCCCGACCGGGGGAAAGCAGTTCTTC
>TRBV4-1|-|TRBJ2-7|-
CASSQEVEAGTRYEQYF
TGCGCCAGCAGCCAAGAAGTCGAGGCAGGGACAAGGTACGAGCAGTACTTC
>TRBV6-5|-|TRBJ1-1|-
CASRLNTEAFF
TGTGCCAGCAGGCTAAACACTGAAGCTTTCTTT
>TRBV5-6|once|TRBJ2-7|TRBD1
CASSLPLGQGSGEQYF
TGTGCCAGCAGCCTGCCCCTCGGACAGGGGAGTGGGGAGCAGTACTTC
>TRBV25-1|-|TRBJ2-1|-
CASSYTRPGDNEQFF
TGTGCCAGCAGCTACACCCGGCCCGGGGACAATGAGCAGTTCTTC
>TRBV7-2|few|TRBJ2-5|-
CASRPTPNQETQYF
TGTGCCAGCAGGCCGACTCCCAACCAAGAGACCCAGTACTTC
>TRBV7-9|-|TRBJ2-4|-
CASSPLGRIQYF
TGTGCCAGCAGCCCGCTAGGGAGGATTCAGTACTTC
>TRBV30|-|TRBJ1-6|-
CAWRPDRPQPLHF
TGTGCCTGGAGACCAGACAGGCCCCAACCCCTCCACTTT
>TRBV6-5|-|TRBJ1-5|-
CASSYGQGNQPQHF
TGTGCCAGCAGTTATGGGCAGGGCAATCAGCCCCAGCATTTT
>TRBV28|-|TRBJ2-7|-
CASRFRGLPNYEQYF
TGTGCCAGCAGATTCAGGGGACTACCTAATTACGAGCAGTACTTC
>TRBV4-3|-|TRBJ2-3|-
CASSQDVGLTTDTQYF
TGCGCCAGCAGCCAAGATGTCGGACTGACTACAGATACGCAGTATTTT
>TRBV2|-|TRBJ2-3|TRBD2
CASSELAGGTADTQYF
TGTGCCAGCAGTGAACTAGCGGGAGGGACCGCAGATACGCAGTATTTT
>TRBV18|-|TRBJ2-2|-
CASSPLRINTGELFF
TGTGCCAGCTCACCACTGAGGATCAACACCGGGGAGCTGTTTTTT
>TRBV12-5|-|TRBJ2-1|TRBD2
CASGTLAGAYNEQFF
TGTGCTAGTGGGACCTTAGCGGGAGCGTACAATGAGCAGTTCTTC
>TRBV28|-|TRBJ1-1|TRBD1
CASRPQGAGTEAFF
TGTGCCAGCAGGCCTCAGGGGGCGGGCACTGAAGCTTTCTTT